This note documents a single T cell receptor (beta chain) sequence. This sample was included in a study of blood T cell repertoires in COVID-19. The CDR3 is 15 residues long. The V gene's germline CDR1 is LGHNT and CDR2 FRNRAP. Trimming shortened V by 1 base and J by 3 bases, and 10 bases separated the two germline ends. Clones were read by immunoSEQ multiplex PCR, and TCRdb kept only the in-frame ones, dropping some. The table has approximately 530,000 clones, less than 90% seen once. The sequenced material came from peripheral blood. This TCR derives from a woman between 45 and 65 years old with COVID-19, enrolled during active disease. V usage is TRBV12-5 and J usage is TRBJ2-4; a weak D match, TRBD1 (6 bases). The DNA of the CDR3 is TGTGCTAGTGGTTTGGGGGGGCTACTCAAAAACATTCAGTACTTC. It is translated as CASGLGGLLKNIQYF.